This TCR beta chain was found in a study of blood T cell repertoires in COVID-19. About the research overall: T cells, B-cell-depleted T cells, or PBMCs supplied cDNA or gDNA.

Here immunoSEQ multiplex PCR was the method, and the copy in TCRdb shows in-frame clones only, minus some. Altogether 250,000 to 350,000 clones are present, around 86% being singletons, with the ten largest covering more than 9%. Assignment of participants to cohorts was predicated upon participant-reported clinical history. What the recovered Cohort 3 donors had was two negative PCRs, clearance, or symptom resolution. Losses at the gene ends were 4 bases for V and 3 bases for J; bases not matched to a gene: 9. The germline CDR1 and CDR2 sequences are SGHNT and YYREEE (reference sequence). The length of the CDR3 is 16 residues.

This sequence was found in a woman aged 18-29 years who had recovered from COVID-19. The source material was PBMCs or T cells enriched from blood (not recorded which). This chain joins TRBV5-4 and TRBJ2-7; 11 bases are shared with TRBD2. As DNA, the CDR3 is TGTGCCAGCAGCCGTAGCGGGGGGGCCGGGGACTACGAGCAGTACTTC. Encoded protein: CASSRSGGAGDYEQYF.